Below are 9 T cell receptor beta chains sequenced from a single sample in a study of blood T cell repertoires in COVID-19 (TCRdb year 2020). The method was the immunoSEQ multiplex PCR assay. TCRdb's version of the immuneACCESS table is confined to in-frame rearrangements and falls short of the full clone set. An unresolved V gene accounts for under half of the shortfall where checked; the remainder is of unknown origin. Within this sample are approximately 65,000 clones, with 85% to 90% of them counted one time only. The biggest ten clones account for approximately 3.7% of the sample. Sequencing used peripheral blood. All receptors come from a man aged 45-65 years with acute or convalescent COVID-19.

The rearrangement joins TRBV5-4 to TRBJ1-6; 7 bases align to TRBD1. Germline CDR1 and CDR2: SGHNT and YYREEE (reference sequence). The CDR3 consists of 14 residues. Trimming took 4 bases from V and 7 from J; bases not matched to a gene: 5. CDR3: CASSRGQSNSPLHF. CDR3 DNA sequence: TGTGCCAGCAGCCGGGGACAGTCAAATTCACCCCTCCACTTT.

This clone was detected once. This chain joins TRBV6-5 and TRBJ1-5; D possibly corresponds to TRBD1 (5 bases). Trimming left V 8 bases short and J 1 base short, with 12 bases between. Germline V gene data show CDR1 as MNHEY and CDR2 as SVGAGI. There are 14 residues in the CDR3. CDR3 amino acids: CASGTLGSNQPQHF. The CDR3 DNA follows: TGTGCCAGCGGGACTTTGGGGAGCAATCAGCCCCAGCATTTT.

The chain combines TRBV7-9 with TRBJ2-4, with 10 bases fitting TRBD1. V trimming: 4 bases; J trimming: 0 bases; junction bases outside the gene matches: 3. The germline CDR1 and CDR2 sequences are SEHNR and FQNEAQ (reference sequence). The CDR3 loop spans 16 amino acids. CDR3 sequence reads: CASSSGQGVAKNIQYF. The DNA for the CDR3 is TGTGCCAGCAGCTCAGGACAGGGGGTAGCCAAAAACATTCAGTACTTC.

The chain combines TRBV5-1 with TRBJ1-1; a possible D gene is TRBD1 (5 bases). The CDR3 length is 14 residues. V lost 7 bases and J 5 bases, leaving 18 bases between the germline ends. Per the germline V gene, CDR1 is SGHRS and CDR2 is YFSETQ. This CDR3 is CASSAAGDRTEAFF. The CDR3 coding sequence is TGCGCCAGCTCAGCGGCGGGGGACCGGACTGAAGCTTTCTTT. The complete variable domain, with remaining parts taken from reference TRBV5-1 and TRBJ1-1, reads KAGVTQTPRYLIKTRGQQVTLSCSPISGHRSVSWYQQTPGQGLQFLFEYFSETQRNKGNFPGRFSGRQFSNSRSEMNVSTLELGDSALYLCASSAAGDRTEAFFGQGTRLTVV.

The chain links TRBV28 to TRBJ1-5; a weak D match, TRBD1 (5 bases). The V gene lost 7 bases and the J gene lost 0 bases, with 13 bases spanning the gap. The CDR3 loop spans 15 amino acids. CDR1 is MDHEN and CDR2 is SYDVKM in the germline V gene. The CDR3 sequence is CASTRGANSNQPQHF. The CDR3 DNA reads as TGTGCCAGCACTAGGGGCGCCAATAGCAATCAGCCCCAGCATTTT.

The chain uses TRBV5-6 and TRBJ2-3; 7 positions agree with TRBD1. The CDR3 runs 16 residues. The germline V gene has CDR1 SGHDT and CDR2 YYEEEE. With 4 bases clipped from V and 3 bases from J, the junction kept 11 bases outside the gene matches. CDR3 nucleotide sequence: TGTGCCAGCAGCGCGGTACGACAGGGAATAACAGATACGCAGTATTTT. As protein: CASSAVRQGITDTQYF. The entire variable domain, with the rest obtained from reference TRBV5-6 and TRBJ2-3, is as follows: DAGVTQSPTHLIKTRGQQVTLRCSPKSGHDTVSWYQQALGQGPQFIFQYYEEEERQRGNFPDRFSGHQFPNYSSELNVNALLLGDSALYLCASSAVRQGITDTQYFGPGTRLTVL.

V and J are TRBV21-1 and TRBJ2-7; the table assigns TRBD2, which was not confirmed against the DNA. TRBV21-1 is classified as a pseudogene. The CDR3 runs 20 residues. CDR3 loop: CASRARSGESGGVHSYEQYF. The CDR3 DNA reads TGTGCCAGCAGAGCAAGGTCTGGGGAGTCCGGGGGGGTTCACTCCTACGAGCAGTACTTC.

This clone appeared a few times. The chain combines TRBV4-1 with TRBJ2-7, with TRBD1 matching over 9 bases. The CDR3 runs to 14 residues. Germline V gene sequence: CDR1 MGHRA, CDR2 YSYEKL. V lost 0 bases, J lost 9 bases, and 6 bases stayed unmatched. The CDR3 DNA is TGCGCCAGCAGCCAAGATAGGGACAGGGCTGGGCAGTACTTC. Its protein is CASSQDRDRAGQYF.

The rearrangement links TRBV27 to TRBJ2-7; possibly TRBD2 for D (5 bases). From germline, CDR1 is MNHEY and CDR2 SMNVEV (reference sequence). Trimming stripped 6 bases from V and 2 bases from J, with 20 bases between. This CDR3 comprises 16 residues. CDR3 in DNA: TGTGCCAGCAGCCCGGCGGATTCTGAGGGTACCTACGAGCAGTACTTC. Its protein product is CASSPADSEGTYEQYF.